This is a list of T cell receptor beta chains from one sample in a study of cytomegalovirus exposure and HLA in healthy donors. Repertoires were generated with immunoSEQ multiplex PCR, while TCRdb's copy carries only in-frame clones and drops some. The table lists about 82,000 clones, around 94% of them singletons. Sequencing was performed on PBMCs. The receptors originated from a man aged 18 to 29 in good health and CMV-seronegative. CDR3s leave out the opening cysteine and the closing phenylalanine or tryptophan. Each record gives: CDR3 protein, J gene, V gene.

CDR3 protein: ASSETTSGKIFYEQY; J gene: TRBJ2-7; V gene: TRBV10-2
CDR3 protein: SARDLNTGELF; J gene: TRBJ2-2; V gene: TRBV29-1
CDR3 protein: ASSLTRLSQGAGNTEAF; J gene: TRBJ1-1; V gene: TRBV7-9
CDR3 protein: ASSGTTGVSTDTQY; J gene: TRBJ2-3; V gene: TRBV10-1
CDR3 protein: SLQDRGGYT; J gene: TRBJ1-2; V gene: TRBV29-1
CDR3 protein: ASSLDSGTSPYNEQF; J gene: TRBJ2-1; V gene: TRBV18
CDR3 protein: ASSRQGASNQPQH; J gene: TRBJ1-5; V gene: TRBV6-5
CDR3 protein: ASSSTSSYNEQF; J gene: TRBJ2-1; V gene: TRBV7-3
CDR3 protein: ASSYSTGGTYGYT; J gene: TRBJ1-2; V gene: TRBV6-5
CDR3 protein: ASNEDTSRGTQY; J gene: TRBJ2-3; V gene: TRBV5-1
CDR3 protein: ASSLAAATGETEAF; J gene: TRBJ1-1; V gene: TRBV11-2
CDR3 protein: ASSLSHSGVYNEQF; J gene: TRBJ2-1; V gene: TRBV7-9
CDR3 protein: ASSEQDRGVGELF; J gene: TRBJ2-2; V gene: TRBV11-3
CDR3 protein: ASSFARAQH; J gene: TRBJ1-5; V gene: TRBV28
CDR3 protein: ASSPGQAAMNTEAF; J gene: TRBJ1-1; V gene: TRBV7-2
CDR3 protein: AISESDRGQNYEQY; J gene: TRBJ2-7; V gene: TRBV10-3
CDR3 protein: SVGLGGNTEAF; J gene: TRBJ1-1; V gene: TRBV29-1